This TCR beta chain was obtained from a study of blood T cell repertoires in COVID-19. Study details: Samples came from the United States, Italy and Spain, spanning acute and convalescent COVID-19.

Patients at the Seattle site were enrolled during active infection and followed longitudinally. The CDR3 extends over 14 amino acids. The ends were cut back, 3 bases at V and 7 bases at J, with 13 bases in the middle. CDR1 and CDR2 from the germline V gene are LNHDA and SQIVND (reference sequence). As handled by the study authors: Reference gene primers were amplified, and this amplification served to estimate nucleated cell counts. Assay: immunoSEQ multiplex PCR; the TCRdb copy retains only in-frame clones and omits some. The V and J calls and clone size come from that table; D and trimming were worked out from the DNA. The data hold some 170,000 clones, with over 70% observed a single time.

Sequencing input: peripheral blood. This chain uses TRBV19 with TRBJ2-1; D unresolved. The receptor's source is a woman aged 40-49 years with COVID-19, enrolled during active disease. The CDR3 loop reads CASSMKSLGNEQFF. The CDR3 nucleotides read TGTGCCAGTAGTATGAAAAGCCTCGGGAATGAGCAGTTCTTC.